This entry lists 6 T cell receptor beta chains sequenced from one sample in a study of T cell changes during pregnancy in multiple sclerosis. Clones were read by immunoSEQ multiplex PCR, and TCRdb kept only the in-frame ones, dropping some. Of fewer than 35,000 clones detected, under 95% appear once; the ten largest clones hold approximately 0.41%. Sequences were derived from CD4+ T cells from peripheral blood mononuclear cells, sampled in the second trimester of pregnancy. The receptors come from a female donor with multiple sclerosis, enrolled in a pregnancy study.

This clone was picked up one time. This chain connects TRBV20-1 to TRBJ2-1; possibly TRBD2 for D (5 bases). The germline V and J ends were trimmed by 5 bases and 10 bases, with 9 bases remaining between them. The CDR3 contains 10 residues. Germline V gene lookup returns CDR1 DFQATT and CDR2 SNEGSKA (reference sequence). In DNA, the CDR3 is TGCAGTGCTCTGGACTTCGAGCAGTTCTTC. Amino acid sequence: CSALDFEQFF.

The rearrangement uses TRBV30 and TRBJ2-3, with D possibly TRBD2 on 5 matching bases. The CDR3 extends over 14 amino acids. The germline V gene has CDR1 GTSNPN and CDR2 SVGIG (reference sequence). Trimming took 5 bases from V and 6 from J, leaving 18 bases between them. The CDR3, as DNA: TGTGCCTGGGGTGAGACGGGAAGGGCGGATACGCAGTATTTT. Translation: CAWGETGRADTQYF. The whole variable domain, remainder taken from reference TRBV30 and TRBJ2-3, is SQTIHQWPATLVQPVGSPLSLECTVEGTSNPNLYWYRQAAGRGLQLLFYSVGIGQISSEVPQNLSASRPQDRQFILSSKKLLLSDSGFYLCAWGETGRADTQYFGPGTRLTVL.

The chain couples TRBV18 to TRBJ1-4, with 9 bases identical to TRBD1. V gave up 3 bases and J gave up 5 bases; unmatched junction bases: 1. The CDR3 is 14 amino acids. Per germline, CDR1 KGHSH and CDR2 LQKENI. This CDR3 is CASSPDRGNEKLFF. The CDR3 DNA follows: TGTGCCAGCTCACCGGACAGGGGAAATGAAAAACTGTTTTTT.

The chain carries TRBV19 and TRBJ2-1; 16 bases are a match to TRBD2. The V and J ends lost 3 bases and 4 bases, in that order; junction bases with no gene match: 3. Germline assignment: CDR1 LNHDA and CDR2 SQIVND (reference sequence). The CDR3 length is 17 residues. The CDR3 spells CASSMGGLAGGYNEQFF. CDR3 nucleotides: TGTGCCAGTAGTATGGGGGGACTAGCGGGAGGGTACAATGAGCAGTTCTTC.

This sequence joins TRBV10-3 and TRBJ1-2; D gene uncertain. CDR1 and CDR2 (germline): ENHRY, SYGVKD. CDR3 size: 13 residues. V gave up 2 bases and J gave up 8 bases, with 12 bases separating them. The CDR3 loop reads CAISERELEGYTF. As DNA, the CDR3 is TGTGCCATCAGTGAGAGAGAGTTAGAGGGCTACACCTTC.

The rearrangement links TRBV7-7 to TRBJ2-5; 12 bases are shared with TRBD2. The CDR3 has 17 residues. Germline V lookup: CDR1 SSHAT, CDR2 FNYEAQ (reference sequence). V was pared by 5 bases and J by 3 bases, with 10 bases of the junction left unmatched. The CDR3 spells CASSLRSSGRAEETQYF. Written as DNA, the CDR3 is TGTGCCAGCAGCCTCCGATCTAGCGGGAGGGCCGAAGAGACCCAGTACTTC.